One and the same sample provided the 27 T cell receptor beta chains below, sequenced in a study of blood T cell repertoires in COVID-19. This table comes from immunoSEQ multiplex PCR, and its TCRdb copy is limited to in-frame clones, with some not included. The top ten hold less than 20% of the sample, which has 150,000 to 200,000 clones, 76% seen once. Sequenced: PBMCs or T cells enriched from blood (not recorded which). These receptors all come from a woman aged 45-65 years with acute COVID-19.

This clone was detected only a few times. CDR3 in DNA: TGTGCCAGCAGCTCTCCGGGACAGGGAAACTATGGCTACACCTTC. Its translation is CASSSPGQGNYGYTF. The chain couples TRBV7-8 to TRBJ1-2; 9 bases align to TRBD1. This CDR3 contains 15 residues. The junction had 5 bases not matched to a gene; V was cut back by 4 bases and J by 2 bases. CDR1 and CDR2 from the germline V gene are SGHVS and FQNEAQ.

The table lists this clone with a few counts. V and J are TRBV28 and TRBJ1-5, with 8 bases matching TRBD1. The CDR3 is 12 residues long. Germline V gene lookup returns CDR1 MDHEN and CDR2 SYDVKM. V trimming: 6 bases; J trimming: 11 bases; junction bases outside the gene matches: 6. The DNA of the CDR3 is TGTGCCAGCAGCCGACAGGGGTGGTCCCAGCATTTT. Its translation is CASSRQGWSQHF.

V usage is TRBV6-5 and J usage is TRBJ1-5, with D tentatively TRBD1 (5 bases). The CDR3 sequence is 15 residues long. V gave up 6 bases and J gave up 4 bases, with 16 bases separating them. The germline CDR1 and CDR2 sequences are MNHEY and SVGAGI. The CDR3 DNA follows: TGTGCCAGCAGCCCGGCAGTGGGGCTAAATCAGCCCCAGCATTTT. It encodes CASSPAVGLNQPQHF.

CDR3 DNA sequence: TGTGCCAGCAGCCGAACGGGGACAGTGAACACCGGGGAGCTGTTTTTT. Encoded protein: CASSRTGTVNTGELFF. The chain couples TRBV11-2 to TRBJ2-2; 7 bases are a match to TRBD1. The CDR3 contains 16 residues. From germline, CDR1 is SGHAT and CDR2 FQNNGV. Unmatched junction bases numbered 7, after V lost 5 bases and J lost 1 base.

This rearrangement joins TRBV3-1 (or the pseudogene TRBV3-2) to TRBJ2-2, with 7 bases lining up with TRBD2. This CDR3 spans 15 amino acids. Per germline, CDR1 LGHDT and CDR2 YNNKEL (reference sequence). V was pared by 1 base and J by 4 bases, with 3 bases of the junction left unmatched. In DNA, the CDR3 is TGTGCCAGCAGCCAAGTGAGCGGGGTCACCGGGGAGCTGTTTTTT. Residues: CASSQVSGVTGELFF.

The chain recombines TRBV7-6 with TRBJ2-6; D unresolved. V gave up 7 bases and J gave up 1 base, with 11 bases separating them. The CDR3 covers 15 residues. The germline V gene has CDR1 SGHVS and CDR2 FNYEAQ. Here the CDR3 DNA reads TGTGCCAGCACCCCGAACTGGTCTGGGGCCAACGTCCTGACTTTC. This encodes CASTPNWSGANVLTF.

The chain carries TRBV7-2 and TRBJ1-1; D is uncertain. This CDR3 is built from 15 residues. Deletions cut 1 base from V and 0 bases from J, with 9 bases between. CDR1 is SGHTA and CDR2 is FQGNSA in the germline V gene. The CDR3 sequence: CASSLEQNMNTEAFF. CDR3 nucleotides: TGTGCCAGCAGCTTAGAACAGAACATGAACACTGAAGCTTTCTTT. Together with reference TRBV7-2 and TRBJ1-1, the CDR3 gives the full variable domain: GAGVSQSPSNKVTEKGKDVELRCDPISGHTALYWYRQSLGQGLEFLIYFQGNSAPDKSGLPSDRFSAERTGGSVSTLTIQRTQQEDSAVYLCASSLEQNMNTEAFFGQGTRLTVV.

This clone was found once. The chain recombines TRBV7-9 with TRBJ1-2, with 7 bases aligning to TRBD1. CDR1 and CDR2 from the germline V gene are SEHNR and FQNEAQ (reference sequence). The ends lost 1 base at V and 8 bases at J; junction bases unmatched: 4. The length of the CDR3 is 13 residues. The DNA for the CDR3 is TGTGCCAGCAGCTTAGAGGGGGCGCTCGGCTACACCTTC. This codes for CASSLEGALGYTF.

This clone was recorded once. The chain uses TRBV29-1 and TRBJ1-2, with D possibly matching TRBD1 (6 bases). This CDR3 region has 14 residues. The ends were cut back, 4 bases at V and 1 base at J, with 13 bases in the middle. CDR1 SQVTM and CDR2 ANQGSEA come from the germline V gene. The CDR3 DNA reads TGCAGCGTTGTAACGGGACACGATAACTATGGCTACACCTTC. Its protein is CSVVTGHDNYGYTF.

The chain links TRBV28 to TRBJ2-3; a possible D gene is TRBD2 (6 bases). This CDR3 is 13 amino acids long. V lost 4 bases and J 4 bases, leaving 9 bases between the germline ends. The germline V gene has CDR1 MDHEN and CDR2 SYDVKM. The CDR3 reads CASSSLAPDTQYF. Written as DNA, the CDR3 is TGTGCCAGCAGTTCACTAGCTCCAGATACGCAGTATTTT.

The rearrangement uses TRBV30 and TRBJ1-4; TRBD1 aligns across 7 bases. V lost 4 bases, J lost 8 bases, and 10 bases stayed unmatched. Germline V gives CDR1 GTSNPN, CDR2 SVGIG (reference sequence). This CDR3 comprises 14 residues. CDR3 sequence (DNA): TGTGCCTGGAATACCGGGACAGAGGAGGAAAAACTGTTTTTT. Protein sequence: CAWNTGTEEEKLFF.

The rearrangement joins TRBV6-2 or TRBV6-3 to TRBJ1-2, with TRBD1 as a possible D gene (6 bases). Trimming left V 4 bases short and J 0 bases short, with 18 bases between. The germline V gene has CDR1 MNHEY and CDR2 SVGEGT. This CDR3 contains 17 residues. CDR3 nucleotides: TGTGCCAGCAGTTTCCTCCTCGGACAGACAGCTAACTATGGCTACACCTTC. It translates to CASSFLLGQTANYGYTF.

V gene TRBV19 combines with J gene TRBJ1-5, with no clear D. Trimming pared 7 bases from V and 2 bases from J, leaving 18 bases between. Germline assignment: CDR1 LNHDA and CDR2 SQIVND (reference sequence). The CDR3 sequence is 16 residues long. Here the CDR3 DNA reads TGTGCCAGTATAAGAGGATGGGATAGCGGCAATCAGCCCCAGCATTTT. Translated, it gives CASIRGWDSGNQPQHF.

This chain links TRBV29-1 with TRBJ1-1, with 7 bases lining up with TRBD1. The J segment lost 5 bases and the V segment lost 6 bases, leaving 6 bases of the junction unmatched. Looked up from germline, CDR1 is SQVTM and CDR2 is ANQGSEA. The CDR3 extends over 12 amino acids. The CDR3 region is CSVRQGETEAFF. CDR3 DNA: TGCAGCGTAAGACAGGGCGAAACTGAAGCTTTCTTT.

This clone was counted a few times. The CDR3 DNA reads as TGTGCCAGCAGTCAGGATCCCAGGGACAATCAGCCCCAGCATTTT. It specifies CASSQDPRDNQPQHF. The chain combines TRBV6-6 with TRBJ1-5, with D maybe TRBD1 (5 bases). The CDR3 is 15 residues long. The germline V gene encodes CDR1 MNHNY and CDR2 SVGAGI (reference sequence). With 5 bases removed from V and 3 bases from J, the gap between germline ends came to 14 bases.

This chain uses TRBV7-2 with TRBJ1-3, with D tentatively TRBD1 (5 bases). Looked up from germline, CDR1 is SGHTA and CDR2 is FQGNSA. V dropped 3 bases and J dropped 1 base, with 10 bases sitting between them. There are 15 residues in the CDR3. CDR3 nucleotide sequence: TGTGCCAGCAGCTTTGTCCAGGGTTCTGGAAACACCATATATTTT. This codes for CASSFVQGSGNTIYF.

There are a few counts of this clone. V gene TRBV10-3 combines with J gene TRBJ2-7; D remains ambiguous. The V end was cut by 4 bases, the J end by 6 bases, with 10 bases between. Germline CDR1 reads ENHRY; CDR2 reads SYGVKD. CDR3 length equals 12 residues. The CDR3 DNA is TGTGCCATCAGTGGTGGGCCTCCCGAGCAGTACGTC. Protein product: CAISGGPPEQYV.

V gene TRBV14 combines with J gene TRBJ1-2; TRBD1 might be the D (5 bases). The CDR3 contains 16 residues. V was shortened by 1 base and J by 0 bases, with 12 bases between the two germline ends. CDR1 is SGHDN, CDR2 FVKESK, per germline. The CDR3 spells CASSQGWGEANYGYTF. The CDR3 coding sequence is TGTGCCAGCAGCCAAGGGTGGGGCGAAGCTAACTATGGCTACACCTTC.

The chain employs TRBV7-2 and TRBJ1-4; D remains unclear. In germline, CDR1 is SGHTA, CDR2 FQGNSA. Trimming cost V 1 base and J 5 bases, with 8 bases left between them. This CDR3 region has 14 residues. The CDR3 sequence: CASSLGGFNEKLFF. CDR3 bases: TGTGCCAGCAGCTTAGGAGGGTTCAATGAAAAACTGTTTTTT.

The rearrangement uses TRBV7-8 and TRBJ2-7, with no clear D. Germline V lookup: CDR1 SGHVS, CDR2 FQNEAQ. V lost 9 bases to trimming and J lost 3 bases, with 9 bases between them. The CDR3 runs to 11 residues. CDR3 sequence (DNA): TGTGCCAGAAGAATTAGCTACGAGCAGTACGTC. This codes for CARRISYEQYV.

The rearrangement joins TRBV19 to TRBJ1-1; maybe TRBD1 (5 bases). V lost 10 bases, J lost 1 base, and 13 bases lay in between. This CDR3 contains 13 residues. From germline, CDR1 is LNHDA and CDR2 SQIVND (reference sequence). The CDR3 region is CAIQADGNTEAFF. As DNA, the CDR3 is TGTGCCATACAGGCCGACGGGAACACTGAAGCTTTCTTT.

The chain joins TRBV28 to TRBJ1-2; the D gene is possibly TRBD1 (5 bases). This CDR3 region has 13 residues. The V end lost 11 bases, the J end lost 4 bases, and 17 bases lay between the germline ends. Germline CDR1 MDHEN, CDR2 SYDVKM. The CDR3 DNA reads TGTGCCCACCCCGGGTGGGGGGGCTATGGCTACACCTTC. Its translation: CAHPGWGGYGYTF.

V and J are TRBV5-1 and TRBJ2-2; 8 bases line up with TRBD2. From germline, CDR1 is SGHRS and CDR2 YFSETQ. Trimming removed 0 bases from V and 3 bases from J; junction bases left unmatched: 4. The CDR3 extends over 16 amino acids. The CDR3 here is CASSLAAGGHTGELFF. The CDR3 nucleotides read TGCGCCAGCAGCTTGGCCGCGGGGGGTCACACCGGGGAGCTGTTTTTT.

This chain connects TRBV7-3 to TRBJ2-5; 7 nucleotides agree with TRBD2. V shed 2 bases, J shed 2 bases, and the junction held 11 bases outside the gene matches. Germline V gene lookup returns CDR1 SGHTA and CDR2 FQGTGA. CDR3 size: 17 residues. The CDR3 reads CASSLGASGGPQETQYF. In nucleotides, the CDR3 is TGTGCCAGCAGCTTAGGGGCTAGCGGAGGGCCTCAAGAGACCCAGTACTTC.

This clone was observed a single time. The V gene is TRBV14, the J gene TRBJ2-4, with 8 positions matching TRBD1. Germline V lookup: CDR1 SGHDN, CDR2 FVKESK. V gave up 1 base and J gave up 9 bases; unmatched junction bases: 11. CDR3 length: 16 amino acids. Here the CDR3 DNA reads TGTGCCAGCAGCCAAGGCCCAGGGGGCCCCTTGGGCATTCAGTACTTC. Translating it yields CASSQGPGGPLGIQYF.

The rearrangement joins TRBV28 to TRBJ1-1; no definite D call. The CDR3 consists of 12 residues. Germline assignment: CDR1 MDHEN and CDR2 SYDVKM. V lost 3 bases to trimming and J lost 5 bases, with 7 bases between them. CDR3 nucleotide sequence: TGTGCCAGCAGTTTCCCGGGGACTGAAGCTTTCTTT. This codes for CASSFPGTEAFF.

The rearrangement uses TRBV3-1 (or the pseudogene TRBV3-2) and TRBJ1-2, with unresolved D. The CDR3 runs 11 residues. Trimming pared 4 bases from V and 8 bases from J, leaving 8 bases between. The germline V gene has CDR1 LGHDT and CDR2 YNNKEL (reference sequence). The CDR3 DNA reads TGTGCCAGCAGCCCCAACCGGGGCTACACCTTC. This encodes CASSPNRGYTF.